This note documents a single T cell receptor beta chain sequence. Antigen specificity is unknown. This record belongs to a study of siplizumab effects on memory and regulatory T cells. Study-level findings and limits: Proliferating siplizumab-culture Tregs lacked confirmation of suppressive function. A minor share of alloreactive clones matched unstimulated subsets. An assignable naive or memory phenotype was lacking in roughly 80-97% of proliferating CD4+ or CD8+ clones.

Germline V lookup: CDR1 SGHRS, CDR2 YFSETQ. The V gene lost 4 bases and the J gene lost 2 bases, with 5 bases spanning the gap. The CDR3 length is 12 residues. Repertoires were generated with immunoSEQ multiplex PCR, while TCRdb's copy carries only in-frame clones and drops some. The table records about 70,000 clones, approximately 88% of them present only once. The TCR originated in a human donor in good health. Input material: Tregs sorted from blood. The rearrangement uses TRBV5-1 and TRBJ2-3, with unresolved D. The CDR3 loop reads CASSDSTDTQYF. CDR3 nucleotides: TGCGCCAGCAGCGATTCCACAGATACGCAGTATTTT.